These 20 T cell receptor beta chains were sequenced from one sample in a study of blood T cell repertoires in COVID-19. Produced via immunoSEQ multiplex PCR; TCRdb's table is partial and in-frame only. The sample has hundreds of thousands of clones; 83% are singletons. Material for sequencing was peripheral blood. All receptors come from a woman between 40 and 55 years old with active or convalescent COVID-19.

The chain has TRBV18 and TRBJ2-1; 11 nucleotides match TRBD2. This CDR3 is 17 amino acids long. CDR1 and CDR2 from the germline V gene are KGHSH and LQKENI. The ends lost 3 bases at V and 2 bases at J; junction bases unmatched: 6. CDR3 residues: CASSPGGSGGAYNEQFF. Written as DNA, the CDR3 is TGTGCCAGCTCACCCGGCGGTAGCGGGGGGGCCTACAATGAGCAGTTCTTC.

This clone appeared a single time. The CDR3 here is CASSVYLMDQPQHF. CDR3 sequence (DNA): TGTGCCAGCAGTGTGTACCTAATGGATCAGCCCCAGCATTTT. V and J are TRBV2 and TRBJ1-5; D is unresolved. Germline CDR1 is SNHLY and CDR2 is FYNNEI. Trimming pared 4 bases from V and 5 bases from J, leaving 12 bases between. The CDR3 runs 14 residues.

The V call is TRBV15, the J call TRBJ2-7; D is unresolved. V shed 1 base and J shed 2 bases, with 12 bases lying between them. Germline V gene sequence: CDR1 LNHNV, CDR2 YYDKDF (reference sequence). The CDR3 is 15 amino acids. In nucleotides, the CDR3 is TGTGCCACCAGCAGAGGTGGCCAGAAGACCTACGAGCAGTACTTC. It encodes CATSRGGQKTYEQYF.

The rearrangement uses TRBV5-1 and TRBJ1-2; 9 bases map to TRBD1. CDR1 is SGHRS, CDR2 YFSETQ, per germline. The CDR3 covers 13 residues. J gave up 9 bases and V 4 bases, and 7 bases lay outside the gene matches. DNA of the CDR3: TGCGCCAGCAGCACGGGACAGGGTGAGAGCTACACCTTC. Its translation is CASSTGQGESYTF.

This chain joins TRBV5-1 and TRBJ1-1; 7 positions agree with TRBD1. CDR1 is SGHRS and CDR2 is YFSETQ in the germline V gene. The CDR3 is 20 residues long. J was trimmed by 1 base and V by 1 base; bases with no gene match: 19. This CDR3 is CASSLFRTGDNNWGNTEAFF. The CDR3 DNA reads as TGCGCCAGCAGCTTGTTCAGAACAGGGGATAATAACTGGGGGAACACTGAAGCTTTCTTT.

The chain links TRBV14 to TRBJ2-7; D not certain. V lost 6 bases and J 4 bases, leaving 7 bases between the germline ends. The CDR3 is 11 amino acids. Germline assignment: CDR1 SGHDN and CDR2 FVKESK. CDR3 nucleotides: TGTGCCAGCAGACGGTGGTACGAGCAGTACTTC. Translating it yields CASRRWYEQYF.

The chain employs TRBV9 and TRBJ1-3; D ambiguous. This CDR3 region has 14 residues. CDR1 and CDR2 (germline): SGDLS, YYNGEE. The V end was cut by 0 bases, the J end by 4 bases, with 8 bases between. CDR3 region: CASSVASQGNTIYF. In DNA form, the CDR3 reads TGTGCCAGCAGCGTAGCTAGTCAGGGAAACACCATATATTTT. Full variable domain (outside the CDR3, taken from reference TRBV9 and TRBJ1-3): DSGVTQTPKHLITATGQRVTLRCSPRSGDLSVYWYQQSLDQGLQFLIQYYNGEERAKGNILERFSAQQFPDLHSELNLSSLELGDSALYFCASSVASQGNTIYFGEGSWLTVV.

The chain links TRBV30 to TRBJ2-6, with 7 nucleotides matching TRBD1. Losses at the gene ends were 2 bases for V and 3 bases for J; bases not matched to a gene: 19. The length of the CDR3 is 20 residues. Germline V gene data show CDR1 as GTSNPN and CDR2 as SVGIG (reference sequence). The DNA of the CDR3 is TGTGCCTGGAGTTTACGAAGGGGGCAGGGCGCTATCTTTGGGGCCAACGTCCTGACTTTC. Translating it yields CAWSLRRGQGAIFGANVLTF.

The chain links TRBV5-1 to TRBJ1-1, with 10 nucleotides matching TRBD1. With V trimmed by 0 bases and J by 7 bases, 9 bases remained unmatched. Germline lookup yields CDR1 SGHRS and CDR2 YFSETQ. The CDR3 loop spans 16 amino acids. As DNA, the CDR3 is TGCGCCAGCAGCTTGGCCATCGACAGGGGGCTTAGTGAAGCTTTCTTT. Residues: CASSLAIDRGLSEAFF. Filled out from reference TRBV5-1 and TRBJ1-1, the complete variable domain reads KAGVTQTPRYLIKTRGQQVTLSCSPISGHRSVSWYQQTPGQGLQFLFEYFSETQRNKGNFPGRFSGRQFSNSRSEMNVSTLELGDSALYLCASSLAIDRGLSEAFFGQGTRLTVV.

This clone has only a few counts. V gene TRBV6-5 combines with J gene TRBJ1-4; D not resolved. The V gene lost 0 bases and the J gene lost 8 bases, with 10 bases spanning the gap. The V gene's germline CDR1 is MNHEY and CDR2 SVGAGI. The CDR3 spans 14 residues. The CDR3 bases are TGTGCCAGCAGTTACTCGGGAGGAAGGGAAAAACTGTTTTTT. Protein product: CASSYSGGREKLFF.

The gene calls are TRBV5-1 and TRBJ2-3; tentatively, D is TRBD1 (7 bases). The germline CDR1 and CDR2 sequences are SGHRS and YFSETQ. With 7 bases removed from V and 4 bases from J, the gap between germline ends came to 19 bases. The CDR3 is 15 amino acids. CDR3 DNA: TGCGCCAGCTCAGTGGGGGGACAGTATGCAGATACGCAGTATTTT. Translated, it gives CASSVGGQYADTQYF.

V is TRBV6-1 and J is TRBJ1-4; 10 positions match TRBD1. Germline V CDR1 and CDR2: MNHNS, SASEGT. The CDR3 runs to 14 residues. J gave up 7 bases and V 7 bases, and 6 bases lay outside the gene matches. The CDR3 loop is CASKPGTGVEKLFF. DNA of the CDR3: TGTGCCAGCAAACCCGGGACAGGGGTTGAAAAACTGTTTTTT.

This clone was detected a few times. The chain couples TRBV3-1 (or the pseudogene TRBV3-2) to TRBJ2-7, with D possibly matching TRBD1 (7 bases). This CDR3 contains 14 residues. Germline CDR1 LGHDT, CDR2 YNNKEL (reference sequence). The ends were cut back, 4 bases at V and 5 bases at J, with 15 bases in the middle. As DNA, the CDR3 is TGTGCCAGCAGCCCTCGGGCAGGGGGGCACGAGCAGTACTTC. Residues: CASSPRAGGHEQYF.

The rearrangement links TRBV7-9 to TRBJ2-2; no clear D. Germline V gene lookup returns CDR1 SEHNR and CDR2 FQNEAQ (reference sequence). The CDR3 sequence is 13 residues long. Trimming removed 5 bases from V and 0 bases from J, with 4 bases in between. The CDR3 bases are TGTGCCAGCAGCGTCACGAACACCGGGGAGCTGTTTTTT. It is translated as CASSVTNTGELFF.

This clone appeared once. V gene TRBV9 combines with J gene TRBJ1-1, with D perhaps TRBD1 (5 bases). Germline-derived CDR1 and CDR2 are SGDLS and YYNGEE. The CDR3 runs 13 residues. The V and J ends lost 2 bases and 12 bases respectively, with 17 bases between them. This chain's CDR3 is CASSVEGRGRPFF. The CDR3, as DNA: TGTGCCAGCAGCGTCGAGGGGCGGGGAAGGCCTTTCTTT.

This clone was found once. V and J are TRBV9 and TRBJ1-1, with unresolved D. Germline CDR1 SGDLS, CDR2 YYNGEE. The CDR3 has 14 residues. V lost 3 bases to trimming and J lost 1 base, with 10 bases between them. The CDR3 nucleotides are TGTGCCAGCAGCGCCGAGACACCGAACACTGAAGCTTTCTTT. Translating it yields CASSAETPNTEAFF.

The V gene is TRBV9, the J gene TRBJ2-1, with D possibly being TRBD1 (6 bases). CDR1 is SGDLS, CDR2 YYNGEE, per germline. The CDR3 totals 13 residues. Trimming stripped 4 bases from V and 5 bases from J, with 10 bases between. The DNA of the CDR3 is TGTGCCAGCAGCCCGGGACAAAACAATGAGCAGTTCTTC. This codes for CASSPGQNNEQFF.

The genes are TRBV12-3 or TRBV12-4 and TRBJ1-2, with a weak D call TRBD1 (6 bases). Trimming shortened V by 8 bases and J by 7 bases, and 17 bases separated the two germline ends. The CDR3 consists of 13 residues. The CDR3 region is CASGRTRGAGYTF. The DNA of the CDR3 is TGTGCCAGCGGCCGGACTCGGGGGGCTGGCTACACCTTC.

The chain recombines TRBV28 with TRBJ2-3; D is perhaps TRBD1 (6 bases). The V end lost 6 bases, the J end lost 2 bases, and 12 bases lay between the germline ends. The germline gives CDR1 MDHEN, CDR2 SYDVKM. This CDR3 contains 14 residues. CDR3 nucleotide sequence: TGTGCCAGCAGGATAGGACAGTACACAGATACGCAGTATTTT. Its protein is CASRIGQYTDTQYF.

V usage is TRBV5-5 and J usage is TRBJ1-4, with 8 bases aligning to TRBD1. Germline values: CDR1 SGHKS, CDR2 YYEKEE (reference sequence). V shed 3 bases, J shed 3 bases, and the junction held 4 bases outside the gene matches. The CDR3 spans 15 residues. The CDR3 reads CASSSQGEANEKLFF. The DNA of the CDR3 is TGTGCCAGCAGCTCACAGGGGGAGGCTAATGAAAAACTGTTTTTT.